The following is a TCR beta chain sequence with its context. Its target is unknown. These data come from a study of OX40 agonist ivuxolimab in advanced cancers. On the study more broadly: Patients received ivuxolimab, an intravenous treatment, every 2 weeks at 0.01 to 10 mg/kg. The study reported partial responses in three patients: one hepatocellular carcinoma, two cutaneous melanoma. Study-level results: At 0.1 to 3.0 mg/kg and by week 6, clonal expansion occurred in CD4+ and CD8+ blood T cells.

Only in-frame clones appear in the TCRdb table, and some are missing; sequencing was by immunoSEQ multiplex PCR. The table records 90,000 to 120,000 clones, approximately 90% of them present only once. Germline V CDR1 and CDR2: MNHNS, SASEGT. Trimming removed 8 bases from V and 3 bases from J; junction bases left unmatched: 5. The CDR3 consists of 14 residues. This TCR derives from an adult with an advanced solid tumor such as melanoma, head and neck, liver or kidney cancer. The rearrangement links TRBV6-1 to TRBJ2-7; TRBD2 matches 12 bases. Sequencing used CD4+ or CD8+ T cells sorted from blood, obtained in a trial of the OX40 agonist ivuxolimab. The CDR3 region has the DNA TGTGCCAGCTCACTAGCGGGAGGCCGCTACGAGCAGTACTTC. Protein: CASSLAGGRYEQYF.